This T cell receptor beta chain is drawn from a study of blood T cell repertoires in COVID-19. V gave up 2 bases and J gave up 6 bases, with 14 bases separating them. CDR3 size: 15 residues. Looked up from germline, CDR1 is SNHLY and CDR2 is FYNNEI. Original handling: Amplification of reference gene primers provided the estimated nucleated cell counts. Libraries were prepared by immunoSEQ multiplex PCR; TCRdb keeps only in-frame clonotypes and omits some of them. That table supplies the V and J calls and clone size; D and trimming were determined from the DNA. The sample holds 250,000 to 350,000 clones, about 89% seen once.

This sequence joins TRBV2 and TRBJ1-5; D is uncertain. The sequence was collected from a woman aged 50 to 60 who had recovered from COVID-19. The sample consisted of peripheral blood. The CDR3 DNA is TGTGCCAGCAGTGAAAGACACCGAGGGAGTCAGCCCCAGCATTTT. Residues: CASSERHRGSQPQHF.